The 21 T cell receptor beta chains in this list originate from one sample, sequenced in a study of cytomegalovirus exposure and HLA in healthy donors. 13 Jbeta primers and 60 Vbeta primers were used for the PCR. Libraries were prepared by immunoSEQ multiplex PCR; TCRdb keeps only in-frame clonotypes and omits some of them. The table lists fewer than 250,000 clones, around 76% of them singletons. Sequenced sample: PBMCs. These receptors were taken from a man aged 18 to 35 in good health and CMV-seronegative.

The chain joins TRBV27 to TRBJ2-7; 7 bases agree with TRBD1. The V gene's germline CDR1 is MNHEY and CDR2 SMNVEV (reference sequence). V gave up 6 bases and J gave up 3 bases; unmatched junction bases: 8. CDR3 length equals 14 residues. The CDR3 DNA sequence: TGTGCCAGCAGCCTGCCCTGGGACAGCTACGAGCAGTACTTC. Protein: CASSLPWDSYEQYF.

The V call is TRBV6-5, the J call TRBJ2-2, with 8 bases lining up with TRBD1. J was trimmed by 5 bases and V by 5 bases; bases with no gene match: 7. CDR1 is MNHEY, CDR2 SVGAGI, per germline. The CDR3 loop spans 15 amino acids. The CDR3 region is CASSPRTGRTGELFF. The CDR3 DNA follows: TGTGCCAGCAGTCCACGGACAGGGAGGACCGGGGAGCTGTTTTTT.

The chain is built from TRBV7-9 and TRBJ2-3, with D unresolved. Germline CDR1 is SEHNR and CDR2 is FQNEAQ (reference sequence). V was shortened by 6 bases and J by 4 bases, with 5 bases between the two germline ends. The CDR3 sequence is 11 residues long. Written as DNA, the CDR3 is TGTGCCAGCAGTCCCGCAGATACGCAGTATTTT. Translated, it gives CASSPADTQYF.

V is TRBV2 and J is TRBJ2-7; tentatively, D is TRBD2 (7 bases). The germline V gene has CDR1 SNHLY and CDR2 FYNNEI. V lost 11 bases and J lost 2, with 28 bases in between. The length of the CDR3 is 17 residues. The CDR3 nucleotides are TGTGCCTCCCTGGGGGGGGCCGAGGCTCCCCGACCCTACGAGCAGTACTTC. Its translation is CASLGGAEAPRPYEQYF.

The chain joins TRBV25-1 to TRBJ2-1; perhaps TRBD2 as D (6 bases). Germline CDR1 is MGHDK and CDR2 is SYGVNS. Trimming took off 2 bases at V and 8 bases at J, with 13 bases between the two ends. The length of the CDR3 is 14 residues. The DNA of the CDR3 is TGTGCCAGCAGTGAACCTGGCGGGGAGTATGAGCAGTTCTTC. It encodes CASSEPGGEYEQFF.

The rearrangement joins TRBV7-9 to TRBJ2-7; 10 positions match TRBD1. Looked up from germline, CDR1 is SEHNR and CDR2 is FQNEAQ (reference sequence). The CDR3 extends over 15 amino acids. V shed 5 bases, J shed 2 bases, and the junction held 6 bases outside the gene matches. CDR3 in amino acids: CASSRGQGEPYEQYF. The CDR3 DNA is TGTGCCAGCAGCCGAGGACAGGGGGAACCCTACGAGCAGTACTTC.

CDR3 sequence: CASARQTLITGELFF. CDR3 DNA: TGTGCCAGCGCGCGACAGACTCTGATCACCGGGGAGCTGTTTTTT. The V and J genes are TRBV11-2 and TRBJ2-2; D may be TRBD1 (5 bases). Germline loops: CDR1 SGHAT, CDR2 FQNNGV. This CDR3 has 15 residues. Trimming removed 8 bases from V and 4 bases from J, with 17 bases in between.

V is TRBV6-5 and J is TRBJ2-4; TRBD2 matches at 7 bases. The ends lost 8 bases at V and 3 bases at J; junction bases unmatched: 1. The CDR3 has 12 amino acids. Looked up from germline, CDR1 is MNHEY and CDR2 is SVGAGI. CDR3 sequence reads: CASGLDKNIQYF. Written as DNA, the CDR3 is TGTGCCAGCGGACTAGACAAAAACATTCAGTACTTC.

The V call is TRBV12-5, the J call TRBJ1-3; D is ambiguous. CDR1 and CDR2 from the germline V gene are LGHNT and FRNRAP. Trimming took off 1 base at V and 4 bases at J, with 5 bases between the two ends. The CDR3 has 13 amino acids. CDR3 sequence: CASGLAGGNTIYF. DNA for the CDR3: TGTGCTAGTGGTTTGGCGGGGGGAAACACCATATATTTT.

This rearrangement joins TRBV5-1 to TRBJ2-2; 7 bases align to TRBD1. CDR1 is SGHRS and CDR2 is YFSETQ in the germline V gene. V was clipped by 5 bases and J by 2 bases; unmatched bases: 6. CDR3 length equals 15 residues. The CDR3 coding sequence is TGCGCCAGCAGTTCCGGGACAGTTAACACCGGGGAGCTGTTTTTT. It encodes CASSSGTVNTGELFF.

This sequence joins TRBV2 and TRBJ1-5, with 8 bases aligning to TRBD1. This CDR3 spans 13 amino acids. Germline CDR1 SNHLY, CDR2 FYNNEI. The ends lost 6 bases at V and 6 bases at J; junction bases unmatched: 4. CDR3 coding DNA: TGTGCCAGCAGCACAGGGGGAGTTCAGCCCCAGCATTTT. This codes for CASSTGGVQPQHF.

The chain carries TRBV28 and TRBJ1-5, with 9 bases lining up with TRBD1. V lost 6 bases to trimming and J lost 6 bases; unmatched junction nucleotides: 9. Germline CDR1 and CDR2: MDHEN and SYDVKM. This CDR3 is built from 15 residues. The CDR3 reads CASSLTGGGIQPQHF. The CDR3 region has the DNA TGTGCCAGCAGCCTAACAGGGGGCGGGATTCAGCCCCAGCATTTT.

The V gene is TRBV5-1, the J gene TRBJ2-2; possibly TRBD1 for D (6 bases). The germline CDR1 and CDR2 sequences are SGHRS and YFSETQ. V was cut by 5 bases and J by 5 bases, with 22 bases left in between. The CDR3 is 17 residues long. The DNA for the CDR3 is TGCGCCAGCAGTAAACTCCGGGACACGGATTCTACCGGGGAGCTGTTTTTT. This gives the protein CASSKLRDTDSTGELFF.

The V and J genes are TRBV11-2 and TRBJ2-1; D is undetermined. The V end lost 1 base, the J end lost 0 bases, and 7 bases lay between the germline ends. Germline V gene data show CDR1 as SGHAT and CDR2 as FQNNGV. The CDR3 consists of 15 residues. The CDR3 loop reads CASSLVANSYNEQFF. The CDR3 DNA reads TGTGCCAGCAGCTTAGTGGCCAACTCCTACAATGAGCAGTTCTTC.

The V gene is TRBV7-6, the J gene TRBJ2-7; 8 bases fit TRBD1. Germline V CDR1 and CDR2: SGHVS, FNYEAQ. Unmatched junction bases numbered 6, after V lost 5 bases and J lost 6 bases. This CDR3 comprises 13 residues. Here the CDR3 reads CASSPRTGFEQYF. The DNA of the CDR3 is TGTGCCAGCAGCCCCCGGACAGGGTTCGAGCAGTACTTC.

This clone has just one count. The V gene is TRBV27, the J gene TRBJ2-3; 9 bases map to TRBD1. V lost 5 bases, J lost 6 bases, and 9 bases stayed unmatched. In germline, CDR1 is MNHEY, CDR2 SMNVEV (reference sequence). The CDR3 length is 15 residues. The CDR3 protein is CASSIPGQGKDTQYF. CDR3 nucleotide sequence: TGTGCCAGCAGTATACCGGGACAGGGTAAGGATACGCAGTATTTT.

The chain has TRBV5-1 and TRBJ2-3; D is possibly TRBD2 (5 bases). Germline V lookup: CDR1 SGHRS, CDR2 YFSETQ. The CDR3 sequence is 12 residues long. Between the trimmed V and J ends, which lost 0 bases and 6 bases, there was a span of 5 bases. CDR3 DNA: TGCGCCAGCAGCTTGGGAGGGGATACGCAGTATTTT. Its protein product is CASSLGGDTQYF.

The J gene is TRBJ2-2, the V gene TRBV4-1; 7 nucleotides agree with TRBD1. Germline trimming cut 8 bases from V and 4 bases from J; bases unmatched to any gene: 4. CDR3 length: 13 amino acids. Germline CDR1 reads MGHRA; CDR2 reads YSYEKL. DNA of the CDR3: TGCGCCAGCGGCGCAGGGGGCACCGGGGAGCTGTTTTTT. This codes for CASGAGGTGELFF.

V is TRBV11-3 and J is TRBJ2-1; TRBD1 agrees at 7 bases. V lost 1 base to trimming and J lost 4 bases; unmatched junction nucleotides: 4. Germline V gene sequence: CDR1 SGHNT, CDR2 YENEEA. The CDR3 totals 15 residues. In DNA form, the CDR3 reads TGTGCCAGCAGCTTAGTAGGGACAGTGTACAATGAGCAGTTCTTC. This translates into CASSLVGTVYNEQFF.

The genes are TRBV9 and TRBJ2-3, with 11 nucleotides matching TRBD2. This CDR3 is built from 18 residues. With 0 bases clipped from V and 1 base from J, the junction kept 7 bases outside the gene matches. Germline CDR1 reads SGDLS; CDR2 reads YYNGEE. The CDR3 is CASSVVGSGRAGTDTQYF. For the CDR3, the DNA is TGTGCCAGCAGCGTAGTTGGTAGCGGGAGGGCCGGCACAGATACGCAGTATTTT.

In this sample, this clone turned up a few times. This CDR3 reads CASSEGAQGSQPQHF. In nucleotides, the CDR3 is TGTGCCAGCAGTGAAGGAGCGCAGGGGAGTCAGCCCCAGCATTTT. The J gene is TRBJ1-5, the V gene TRBV6-1; possible D gene TRBD1, 6 bases. Trimming cost V 1 base and J 6 bases, with 13 bases left between them. This CDR3 contains 15 residues. Looked up from germline, CDR1 is MNHNS and CDR2 is SASEGT.